The 9 T cell receptor beta chains in this list originate from one sample, sequenced in a study of cytomegalovirus exposure and HLA in healthy donors. Vbeta (60) and Jbeta (13) primers were used in the PCR. Sequenced by immunoSEQ multiplex PCR; TCRdb stores in-frame clones only, minus some. Among some 65,000 clones, roughly two thirds were seen once, and the ten largest hold 2.5% to 3%. Sequencing used PBMCs. These receptors all come from a man between 25 and 39 years old in good health and CMV-seronegative.

The V and J genes are TRBV29-1 and TRBJ2-7, with TRBD2 matching over 8 bases. V was clipped by 3 bases and J by 1 base; unmatched bases: 11. The germline V gene has CDR1 SQVTM and CDR2 ANQGSEA. The CDR3 runs to 16 residues. CDR3 DNA: TGCAGCGTTGAGAAAGGGGAGAGCGGGGGATCCTACGAGCAGTACTTC. Translating it yields CSVEKGESGGSYEQYF.

The J gene is TRBJ1-2, the V gene TRBV30, with 9 bases aligning to TRBD1. This CDR3 comprises 12 residues. Per the germline V gene, CDR1 is GTSNPN and CDR2 is SVGIG (reference sequence). V trimming: 7 bases; J trimming: 7 bases; junction bases outside the gene matches: 7. The CDR3 loop reads CAYSQGAGGYTF. CDR3 coding DNA: TGTGCCTACTCACAGGGGGCAGGTGGCTACACCTTC.

V is TRBV4-1 and J is TRBJ2-7, with 8 positions matching TRBD1. Germline assignment: CDR1 MGHRA and CDR2 YSYEKL. Trimming at V came to 0 bases and at J to 4 bases, leaving 11 bases not matched to a gene. There are 17 residues in the CDR3. The CDR3 DNA reads TGCGCCAGCAGCCAAGATCCTTGGGAGACAGGGGAGTACGAGCAGTACTTC. As protein: CASSQDPWETGEYEQYF.

The chain joins TRBV5-6 to TRBJ2-3; TRBD1 matches at 9 bases. The ends lost 0 bases at V and 2 bases at J; junction bases unmatched: 4. In germline, CDR1 is SGHDT, CDR2 YYEEEE. The CDR3 is 16 residues long. The CDR3 region has the DNA TGTGCCAGCAGCTTGGACAGGGGGCAAGACACAGATACGCAGTATTTT. Amino acids: CASSLDRGQDTDTQYF.

A few counts support this clone. The chain is built from TRBV19 and TRBJ2-7, with D maybe TRBD2 (6 bases). The CDR3 consists of 12 residues. Germline V gene data show CDR1 as LNHDA and CDR2 as SQIVND (reference sequence). Trimming pared 7 bases from V and 5 bases from J, leaving 12 bases between. The CDR3 sequence is CASNEGGDEQYF. The CDR3 DNA sequence: TGTGCCAGTAATGAAGGAGGGGACGAGCAGTACTTC.

This chain joins TRBV2 and TRBJ1-4; D may be TRBD1 (5 bases). This CDR3 region has 17 residues. The V and J ends lost 9 bases and 3 bases respectively, with 23 bases between them. The V gene's germline CDR1 is SNHLY and CDR2 FYNNEI. DNA for the CDR3: TGTGCCAGTAAGGGTGGGGCCAACCCTGCCGCTAATGAAAAACTGTTTTTT. It codes for CASKGGANPAANEKLFF.

The gene calls are TRBV29-1 and TRBJ2-7; TRBD1 matches 10 bases. CDR3 length equals 13 residues. The germline V gene encodes CDR1 SQVTM and CDR2 ANQGSEA. J lost 3 bases, V lost 5 bases, and 4 bases had no gene match. CDR3 residues: CSVTRTGGYEQYF. In DNA, the CDR3 is TGCAGCGTTACGCGGACAGGGGGCTACGAGCAGTACTTC.

The chain couples TRBV7-2 to TRBJ2-2; 10 bases fit TRBD2. CDR3 length: 16 residues. Trimming took 1 base from V and 5 from J; bases not matched to a gene: 4. CDR1 is SGHTA and CDR2 is FQGNSA in the germline V gene. The CDR3 protein is CASSLVSGGGTGELFF. The CDR3 bases are TGTGCCAGCAGCTTAGTCAGCGGGGGGGGGACCGGGGAGCTGTTTTTT.

This chain joins TRBV30 and TRBJ1-2; 9 bases agree with TRBD1. Germline V gene data show CDR1 as GTSNPN and CDR2 as SVGIG (reference sequence). There are 11 residues in the CDR3. The CDR3 region has the DNA TGTACAGCCGGGACAGGGACTGGCTACACCTTC. Its protein product is CTAGTGTGYTF.